The clone carrying this T cell receptor (beta chain) appeared a few times. Its antigen is currently unknown. This sample was taken from a study of OX40 agonist ivuxolimab in advanced cancers. Looking at the study overall: Partial responses were recorded for three patients, including one with hepatocellular carcinoma and two with cutaneous melanoma.

The protocol was immunoSEQ multiplex PCR, while the TCRdb copy is restricted to in-frame clones and leaves out a portion. The data contain 69,000 or so clones, 85% of them singletons. Study-level points and caveats: Individuals who were partial responders at 0.1-3.0 mg/kg had clonal expansion that ranked among the lowest. Researchers did not determine the expanded peripheral T cells' antigen specificity.

The clonotype comes from an adult with an advanced solid tumor such as melanoma, head and neck, liver or kidney cancer. The material was CD4+ or CD8+ T cells sorted from blood, obtained in a trial of the OX40 agonist ivuxolimab.

CDR3 in amino acids: CASSRAGTYDQPQHF. CDR3 nucleotide sequence: TGTGCCAGTAGTAGAGCCGGGACGTATGATCAGCCCCAGCATTTT. The V gene is TRBV19, the J gene TRBJ1-5, with D possibly TRBD1 on 5 matching bases. The V gene lost 4 bases and the J gene lost 5 bases, with 15 bases spanning the gap. Germline V CDR1 and CDR2: LNHDA, SQIVND (reference sequence). The CDR3 has 15 amino acids.